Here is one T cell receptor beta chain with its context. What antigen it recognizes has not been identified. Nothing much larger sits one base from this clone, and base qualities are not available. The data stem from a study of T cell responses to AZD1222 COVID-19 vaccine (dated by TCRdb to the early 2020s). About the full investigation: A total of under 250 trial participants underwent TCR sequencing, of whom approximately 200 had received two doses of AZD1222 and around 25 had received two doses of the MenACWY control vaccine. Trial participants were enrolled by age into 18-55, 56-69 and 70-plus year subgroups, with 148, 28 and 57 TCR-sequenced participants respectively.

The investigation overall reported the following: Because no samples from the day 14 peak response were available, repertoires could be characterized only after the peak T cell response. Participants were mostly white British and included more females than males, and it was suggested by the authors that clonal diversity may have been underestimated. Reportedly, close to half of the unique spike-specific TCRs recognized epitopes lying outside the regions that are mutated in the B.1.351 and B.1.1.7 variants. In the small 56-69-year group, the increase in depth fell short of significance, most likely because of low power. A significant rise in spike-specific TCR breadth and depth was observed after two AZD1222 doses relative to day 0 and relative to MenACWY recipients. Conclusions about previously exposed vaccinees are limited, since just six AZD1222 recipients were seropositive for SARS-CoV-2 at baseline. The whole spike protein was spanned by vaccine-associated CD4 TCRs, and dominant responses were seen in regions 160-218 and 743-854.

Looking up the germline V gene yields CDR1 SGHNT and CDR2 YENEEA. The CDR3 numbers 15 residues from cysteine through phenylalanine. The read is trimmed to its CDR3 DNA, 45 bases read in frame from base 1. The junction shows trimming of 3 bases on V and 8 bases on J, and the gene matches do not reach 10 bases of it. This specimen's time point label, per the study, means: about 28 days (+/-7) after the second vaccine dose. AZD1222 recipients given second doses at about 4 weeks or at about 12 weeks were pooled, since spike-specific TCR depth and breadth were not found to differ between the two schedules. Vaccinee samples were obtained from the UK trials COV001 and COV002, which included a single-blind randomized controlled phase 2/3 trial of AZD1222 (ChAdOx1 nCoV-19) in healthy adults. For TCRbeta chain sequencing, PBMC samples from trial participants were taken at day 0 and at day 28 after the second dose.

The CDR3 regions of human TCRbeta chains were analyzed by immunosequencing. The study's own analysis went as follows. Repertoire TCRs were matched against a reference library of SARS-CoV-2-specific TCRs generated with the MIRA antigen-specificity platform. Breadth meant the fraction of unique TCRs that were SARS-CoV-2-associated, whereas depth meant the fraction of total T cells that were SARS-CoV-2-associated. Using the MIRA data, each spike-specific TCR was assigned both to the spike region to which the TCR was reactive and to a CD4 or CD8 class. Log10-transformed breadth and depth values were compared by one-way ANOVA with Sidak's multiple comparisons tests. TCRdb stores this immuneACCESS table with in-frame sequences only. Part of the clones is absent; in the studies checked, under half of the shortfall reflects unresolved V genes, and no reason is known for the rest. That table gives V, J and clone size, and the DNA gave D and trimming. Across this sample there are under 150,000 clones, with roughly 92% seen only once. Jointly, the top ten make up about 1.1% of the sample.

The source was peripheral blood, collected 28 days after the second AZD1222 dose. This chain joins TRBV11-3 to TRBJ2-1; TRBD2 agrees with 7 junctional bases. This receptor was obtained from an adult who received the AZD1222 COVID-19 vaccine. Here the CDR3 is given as CASSFEAGRADEQFF. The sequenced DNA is TGTGCCAGCAGCTTCGAAGCTGGGAGGGCGGATGAGCAGTTCTTC.